Described below is a single T cell receptor (beta chain) sequence and its context. In germline, CDR1 is MNHEY, CDR2 SVGAGI. The V gene lost 6 bases and the J gene lost 7 bases, with 10 bases spanning the gap. CDR3 size: 11 residues. The data originate from a study of blood T cell repertoires in COVID-19. Study-level background: From the United States, Italy and Spain came samples of acute and convalescent COVID-19. Sample material is recorded as cDNA or gDNA derived from T cells, B-cell-depleted T cells, or PBMCs.

The authors' processing: Reference gene primer amplification yielded estimated nucleated cell counts. Profiled with immunoSEQ multiplex PCR; TCRdb holds only in-frame clones, not every one. That table supplies the V and J calls and clone size; D and trimming were determined from the DNA. This repertoire shows 81,000 or so clones, about 88% found once; its top ten account for around 10%. Material: peripheral blood. V is TRBV6-5 and J is TRBJ2-7; D possibly corresponds to TRBD2 (6 bases). The source of this sequence is a man in his 70s with active or convalescent COVID-19. CDR3 DNA sequence: TGTGCCAGCAGCGGGGGAGGAGAGCAGTACTTC. It yields the protein CASSGGGEQYF.